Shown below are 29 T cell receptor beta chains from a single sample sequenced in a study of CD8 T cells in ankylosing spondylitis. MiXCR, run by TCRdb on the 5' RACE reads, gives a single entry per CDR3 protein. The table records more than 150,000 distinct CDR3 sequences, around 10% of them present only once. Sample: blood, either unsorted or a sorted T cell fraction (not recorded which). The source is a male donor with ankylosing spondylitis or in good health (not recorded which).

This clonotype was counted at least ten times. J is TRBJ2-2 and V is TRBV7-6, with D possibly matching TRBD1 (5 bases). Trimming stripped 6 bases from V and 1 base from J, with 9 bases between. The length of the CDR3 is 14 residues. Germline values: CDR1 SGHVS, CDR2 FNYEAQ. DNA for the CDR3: TGTGCCAGCAGGGGCAGGGTGAACACCGGGGAGCTGTTTTTT. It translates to CASRGRVNTGELFF.

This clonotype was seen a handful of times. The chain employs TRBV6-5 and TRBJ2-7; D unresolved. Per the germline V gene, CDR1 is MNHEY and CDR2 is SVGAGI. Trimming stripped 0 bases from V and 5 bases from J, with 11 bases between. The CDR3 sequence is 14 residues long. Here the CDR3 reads CASSYSPLFDEQYF. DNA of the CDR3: TGTGCCAGCAGTTACTCTCCCCTCTTCGACGAGCAGTACTTC.

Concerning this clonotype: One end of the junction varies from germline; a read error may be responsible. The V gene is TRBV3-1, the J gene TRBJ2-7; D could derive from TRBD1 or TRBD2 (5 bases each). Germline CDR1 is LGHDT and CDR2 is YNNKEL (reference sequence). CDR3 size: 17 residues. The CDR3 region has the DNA TGTGCCAGCGGCCAAGATTTCTCGGGACCCCTCTCCTACGAGCAGTACTTC. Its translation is CASGQDFSGPLSYEQYF.

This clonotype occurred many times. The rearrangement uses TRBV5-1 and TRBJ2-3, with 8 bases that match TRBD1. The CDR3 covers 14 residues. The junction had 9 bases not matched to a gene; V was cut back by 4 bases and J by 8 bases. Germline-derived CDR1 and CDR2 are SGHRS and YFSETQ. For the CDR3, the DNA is TGCGCCAGCAGCCCCCGGCAGGGGGCGGTTACGCAGTATTTT. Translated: CASSPRQGAVTQYF.

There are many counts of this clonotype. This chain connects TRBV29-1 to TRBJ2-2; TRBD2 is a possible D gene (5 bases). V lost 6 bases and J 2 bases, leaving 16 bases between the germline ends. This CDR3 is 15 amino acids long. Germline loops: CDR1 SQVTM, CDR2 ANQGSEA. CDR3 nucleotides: TGCAGCGTCAAAGAATCCGGGATCAACACCGGGGAGCTGTTTTTT. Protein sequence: CSVKESGINTGELFF.

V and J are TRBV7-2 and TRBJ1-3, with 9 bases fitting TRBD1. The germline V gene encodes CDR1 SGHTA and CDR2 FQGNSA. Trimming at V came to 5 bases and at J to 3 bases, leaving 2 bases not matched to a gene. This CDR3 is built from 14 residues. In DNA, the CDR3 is TGTGCCAGCAGCCCGACAGGGGGTGGAAACACCATATATTTT. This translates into CASSPTGGGNTIYF.

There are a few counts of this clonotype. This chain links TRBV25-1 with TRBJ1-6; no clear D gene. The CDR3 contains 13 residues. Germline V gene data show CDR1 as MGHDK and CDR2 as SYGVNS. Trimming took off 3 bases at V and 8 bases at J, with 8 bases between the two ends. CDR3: CASSEPGDSPLHF. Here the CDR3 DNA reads TGTGCCAGCAGTGAGCCCGGTGATTCACCCCTCCACTTT.

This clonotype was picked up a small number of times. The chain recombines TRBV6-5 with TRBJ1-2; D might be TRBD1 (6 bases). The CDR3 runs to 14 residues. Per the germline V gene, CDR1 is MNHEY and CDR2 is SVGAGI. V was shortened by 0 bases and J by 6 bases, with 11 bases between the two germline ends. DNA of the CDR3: TGTGCCAGCAGTTACTCTCCGGACAGCGATGGCTACACCTTC. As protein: CASSYSPDSDGYTF.

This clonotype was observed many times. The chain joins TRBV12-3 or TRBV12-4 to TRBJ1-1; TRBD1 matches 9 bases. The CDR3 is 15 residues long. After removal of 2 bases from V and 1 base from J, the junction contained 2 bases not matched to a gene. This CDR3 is CASSLSTGGNTEAFF. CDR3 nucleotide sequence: TGTGCCAGCAGTTTATCGACAGGGGGGAACACTGAAGCTTTCTTT.

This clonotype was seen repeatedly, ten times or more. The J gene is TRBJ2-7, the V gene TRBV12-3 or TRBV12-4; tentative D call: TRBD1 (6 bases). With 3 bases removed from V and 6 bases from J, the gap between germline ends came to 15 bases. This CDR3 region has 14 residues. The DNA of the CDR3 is TGTGCCAGCAGTTTCAGGTCGCGAGGGGGCGAGCAGTACTTC. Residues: CASSFRSRGGEQYF.

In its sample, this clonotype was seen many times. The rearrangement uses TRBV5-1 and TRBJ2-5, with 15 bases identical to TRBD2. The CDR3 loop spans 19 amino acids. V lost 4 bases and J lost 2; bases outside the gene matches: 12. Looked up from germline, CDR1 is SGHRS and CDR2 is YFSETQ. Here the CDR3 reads CASSEGLAGGSGRQETQYF. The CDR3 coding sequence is TGCGCCAGCAGCGAGGGACTAGCGGGAGGCTCAGGGAGACAAGAGACCCAGTACTTC.

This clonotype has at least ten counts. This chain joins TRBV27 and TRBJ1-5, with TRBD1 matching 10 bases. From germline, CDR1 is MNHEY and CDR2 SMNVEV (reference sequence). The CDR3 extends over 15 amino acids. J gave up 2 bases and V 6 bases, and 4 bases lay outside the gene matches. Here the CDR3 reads CASRPGTGGNQPQHF. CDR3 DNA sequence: TGTGCCAGCAGACCCGGGACAGGGGGCAATCAGCCCCAGCATTTT.

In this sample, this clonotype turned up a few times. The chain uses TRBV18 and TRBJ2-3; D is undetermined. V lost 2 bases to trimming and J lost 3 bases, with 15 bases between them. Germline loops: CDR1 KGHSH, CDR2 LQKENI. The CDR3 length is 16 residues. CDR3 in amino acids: CASSPTLARSTDTQYF. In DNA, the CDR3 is TGTGCCAGCTCACCAACCCTTGCTAGGTCAACAGATACGCAGTATTTT. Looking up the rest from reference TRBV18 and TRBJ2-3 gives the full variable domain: NAGVMQNPRHLVRRRGQEARLRCSPMKGHSHVYWYRQLPEEGLKFMVYLQKENIIDESGMPKERFSAEFPKEGPSILRIQQVVRGDSAAYFCASSPTLARSTDTQYFGPGTRLTVL.

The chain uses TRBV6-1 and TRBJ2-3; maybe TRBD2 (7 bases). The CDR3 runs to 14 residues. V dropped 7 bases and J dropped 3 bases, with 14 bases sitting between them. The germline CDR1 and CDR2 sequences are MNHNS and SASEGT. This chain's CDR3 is CASNSGGRTDTQYF. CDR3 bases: TGTGCCAGCAACTCCGGGGGGCGGACAGATACGCAGTATTTT.

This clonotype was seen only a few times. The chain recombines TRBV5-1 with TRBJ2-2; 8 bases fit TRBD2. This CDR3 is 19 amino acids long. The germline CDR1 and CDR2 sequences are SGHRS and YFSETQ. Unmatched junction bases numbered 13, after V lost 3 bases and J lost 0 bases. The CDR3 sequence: CASSSEPLTSAPNTGELFF. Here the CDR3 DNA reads TGCGCCAGCAGCTCCGAACCACTGACTAGCGCTCCGAACACCGGGGAGCTGTTTTTT.

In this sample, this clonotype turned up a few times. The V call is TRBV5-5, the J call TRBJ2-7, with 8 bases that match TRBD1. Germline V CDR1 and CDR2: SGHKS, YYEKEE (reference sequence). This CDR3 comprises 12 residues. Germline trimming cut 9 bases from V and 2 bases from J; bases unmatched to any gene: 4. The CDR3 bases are TGTGCCACTGGACAGGGACCCTACGAGCAGTACTTC. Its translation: CATGQGPYEQYF. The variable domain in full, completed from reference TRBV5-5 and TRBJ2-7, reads DAGVTQSPTHLIKTRGQQVTLRCSPISGHKSVSWYQQVLGQGPQFIFQYYEKEERGRGNFPDRFSARQFPNYSSELNVNALLLGDSALYLCATGQGPYEQYFGPGTRLTVT.

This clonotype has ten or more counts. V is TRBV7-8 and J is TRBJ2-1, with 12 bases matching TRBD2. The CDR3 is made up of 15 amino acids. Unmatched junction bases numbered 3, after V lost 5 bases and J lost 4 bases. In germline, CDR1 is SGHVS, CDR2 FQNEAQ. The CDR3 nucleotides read TGTGCCAGCAGCCCTGGGACTAGCGGGTACAATGAGCAGTTCTTC. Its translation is CASSPGTSGYNEQFF.

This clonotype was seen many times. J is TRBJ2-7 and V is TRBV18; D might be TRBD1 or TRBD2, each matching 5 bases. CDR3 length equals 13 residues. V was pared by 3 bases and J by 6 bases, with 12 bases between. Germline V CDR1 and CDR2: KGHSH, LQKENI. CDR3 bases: TGTGCCAGCTCACCCGTCCAGGGAGCCGAGCAGTACTTC. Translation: CASSPVQGAEQYF.

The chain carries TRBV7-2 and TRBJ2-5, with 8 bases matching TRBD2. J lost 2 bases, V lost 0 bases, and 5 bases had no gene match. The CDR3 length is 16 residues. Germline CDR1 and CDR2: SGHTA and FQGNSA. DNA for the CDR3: TGTGCCAGCAGCTTAGCCCTAACTAGCGGACAAGAGACCCAGTACTTC. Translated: CASSLALTSGQETQYF. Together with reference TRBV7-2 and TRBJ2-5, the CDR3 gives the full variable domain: GAGVSQSPSNKVTEKGKDVELRCDPISGHTALYWYRQSLGQGLEFLIYFQGNSAPDKSGLPSDRFSAERTGGSVSTLTIQRTQQEDSAVYLCASSLALTSGQETQYFGPGTRLLVL.

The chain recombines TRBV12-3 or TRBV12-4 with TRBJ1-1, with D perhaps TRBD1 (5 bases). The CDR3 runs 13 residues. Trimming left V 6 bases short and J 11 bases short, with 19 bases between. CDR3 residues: CASSDGREKWAFF. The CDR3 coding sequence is TGTGCCAGCAGCGACGGCAGGGAAAAATGGGCTTTCTTT.

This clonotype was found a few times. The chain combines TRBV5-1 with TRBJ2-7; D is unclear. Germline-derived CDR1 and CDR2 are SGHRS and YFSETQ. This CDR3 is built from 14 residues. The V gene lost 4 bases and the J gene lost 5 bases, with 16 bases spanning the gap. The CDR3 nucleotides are TGCGCCAGCAGCCTGGGGTCCAACGGGCACGAGCAGTACTTC. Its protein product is CASSLGSNGHEQYF.

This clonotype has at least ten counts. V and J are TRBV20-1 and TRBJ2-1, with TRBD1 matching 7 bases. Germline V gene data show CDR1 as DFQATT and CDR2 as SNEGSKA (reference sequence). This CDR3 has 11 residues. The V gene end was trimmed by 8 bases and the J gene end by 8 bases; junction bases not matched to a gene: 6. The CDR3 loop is CSLDRAHEQFF. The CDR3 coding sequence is TGCAGTCTCGACAGGGCGCATGAGCAGTTCTTC.

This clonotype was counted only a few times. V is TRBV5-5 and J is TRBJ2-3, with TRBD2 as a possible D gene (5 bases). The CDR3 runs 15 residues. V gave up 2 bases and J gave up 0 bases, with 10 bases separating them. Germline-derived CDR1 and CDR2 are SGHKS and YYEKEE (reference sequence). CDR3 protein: CASSFGLASTDTQYF. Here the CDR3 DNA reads TGTGCCAGCAGCTTCGGACTGGCTAGCACAGATACGCAGTATTTT.

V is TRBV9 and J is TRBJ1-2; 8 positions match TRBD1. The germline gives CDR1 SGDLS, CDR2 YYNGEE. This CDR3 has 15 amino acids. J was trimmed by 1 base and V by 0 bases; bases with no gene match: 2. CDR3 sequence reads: CASSVAQGVNYGYTF. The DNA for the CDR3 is TGTGCCAGCAGCGTAGCACAGGGGGTTAACTATGGCTACACCTTC.

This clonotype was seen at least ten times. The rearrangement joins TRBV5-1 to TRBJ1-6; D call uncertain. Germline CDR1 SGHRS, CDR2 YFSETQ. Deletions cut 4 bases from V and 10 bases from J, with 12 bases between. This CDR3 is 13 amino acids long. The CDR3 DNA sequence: TGCGCCAGCAGCAGCAGGCAGCGATCACCCCTCCACTTT. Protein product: CASSSRQRSPLHF.

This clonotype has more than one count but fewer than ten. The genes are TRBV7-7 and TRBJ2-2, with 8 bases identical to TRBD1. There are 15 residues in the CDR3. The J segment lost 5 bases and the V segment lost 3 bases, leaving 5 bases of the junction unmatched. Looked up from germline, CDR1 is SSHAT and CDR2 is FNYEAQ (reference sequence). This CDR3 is CASSFGQGATGELFF. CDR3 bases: TGTGCCAGCAGCTTTGGGCAGGGGGCGACCGGGGAGCTGTTTTTT. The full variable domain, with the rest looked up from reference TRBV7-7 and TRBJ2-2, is GAGVSQSPRYKVTKRGQDVTLRCDPISSHATLYWYQQALGQGPEFLTYFNYEAQPDKSGLPSDRFSAERPEGSISTLTIQRTEQRDSAMYRCASSFGQGATGELFFGEGSRLTVL.

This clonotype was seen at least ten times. The CDR3 DNA reads as TGTGCCAGCAGCTTGCATCCCCCGAGTGGGGGGGGCCTCAATGAGCAGTTCTTC. This translates into CASSLHPPSGGGLNEQFF. The chain carries TRBV7-6 and TRBJ2-1, with TRBD2 as a possible D gene (7 bases). V gave up 3 bases and J gave up 6 bases, with 24 bases separating them. This CDR3 contains 18 residues. Looked up from germline, CDR1 is SGHVS and CDR2 is FNYEAQ.

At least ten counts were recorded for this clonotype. CDR3 residues: CASTVGPTGDNEQFF. CDR3 coding DNA: TGTGCCAGTACGGTGGGGCCCACGGGTGACAATGAGCAGTTCTTC. The V gene is TRBV19, the J gene TRBJ2-1, with a possible D match to TRBD1 (5 bases). V was clipped by 7 bases and J by 5 bases, with 18 bases between them. The germline CDR1 and CDR2 sequences are LNHDA and SQIVND (reference sequence). The CDR3 length is 15 residues.

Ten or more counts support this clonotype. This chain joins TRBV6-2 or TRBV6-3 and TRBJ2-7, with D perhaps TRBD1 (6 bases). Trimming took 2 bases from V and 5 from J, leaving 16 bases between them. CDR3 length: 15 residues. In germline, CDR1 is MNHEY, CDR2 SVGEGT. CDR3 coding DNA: TGTGCCAGCAGTTACGACAGGCCCCAGTGGGACGAGCAGTACTTC. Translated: CASSYDRPQWDEQYF.